The 32 T cell receptor beta chains below come from one sample, sequenced in a study of CD8 T cells in Susac syndrome. RNA amounts of about 0.5 to 1 ug underwent reverse transcription with random hexamers. MiXCR, run by TCRdb on the immunoSEQ multiplex PCR reads, gives a single entry per CDR3 protein. Counted here are approximately 180,000 distinct CDR3 sequences, around 95% occurring once; the ten biggest clones make up approximately 0.088%. Source material: CD4+ T cells from PBMCs. Every receptor here comes from a human donor with multiple sclerosis.

V gene TRBV12-3 or TRBV12-4 combines with J gene TRBJ2-2, with 7 bases matching TRBD2. This CDR3 is 13 amino acids long. Losses at the gene ends were 6 bases for V and 6 bases for J; bases not matched to a gene: 4. CDR3 DNA: TGTGCCAGCAGCCCCGGACTAGCCGGGGAGCTGTTTTTT. This sequence encodes CASSPGLAGELFF.

The rearrangement links TRBV20-1 to TRBJ1-5; a weak D match, TRBD1 (6 bases). The CDR3 sequence is 14 residues long. In germline, CDR1 is DFQATT, CDR2 SNEGSKA (reference sequence). The V gene lost 6 bases and the J gene lost 1 base, with 13 bases spanning the gap. The CDR3 loop reads CSAQTGHSNQPQHF. The CDR3 DNA reads TGCAGTGCGCAAACAGGGCACAGCAATCAGCCCCAGCATTTT.

This clonotype came up once. The chain couples TRBV25-1 to TRBJ1-2; D not resolved. The germline V gene encodes CDR1 MGHDK and CDR2 SYGVNS. CDR3 length equals 15 residues. V was shortened by 6 bases and J by 5 bases, with 19 bases between the two germline ends. CDR3 in amino acids: CASSSHGRSDYGYTF. CDR3 nucleotides: TGTGCCAGCAGCAGCCATGGCAGGAGCGATTATGGCTACACCTTC.

The J gene is TRBJ2-2, the V gene TRBV30; 9 nucleotides align to TRBD1. The V gene end was trimmed by 3 bases and the J gene end by 8 bases; junction bases not matched to a gene: 7. The CDR3 consists of 14 residues. Germline-derived CDR1 and CDR2 are GTSNPN and SVGIG (reference sequence). The CDR3 spells CAWRSGTGSGELFF. The DNA for the CDR3 is TGTGCCTGGAGGAGCGGGACAGGGTCGGGGGAGCTGTTTTTT.

In DNA, the CDR3 is TGCGCCAGCAGCCAAGATTGGGCAGCCCAAAACACCGGGGAGCTGTTTTTT. Protein: CASSQDWAAQNTGELFF. The rearrangement links TRBV4-3 to TRBJ2-2, with D unclear. There are 17 residues in the CDR3. Trimming removed 0 bases at V and 2 bases at J, with 13 bases between. CDR1 and CDR2 (germline): LGHNA, YSLEER.

This clonotype was detected once. This sequence joins TRBV6-5 and TRBJ1-2; 7 bases line up with TRBD1. This CDR3 contains 13 residues. Germline V CDR1 and CDR2: MNHEY, SVGAGI. V lost 4 bases to trimming and J lost 6 bases; unmatched junction nucleotides: 5. The CDR3 region has the DNA TGTGCCAGCAGTTTTCGACAGGGACATGGCTACACCTTC. It translates to CASSFRQGHGYTF.

The rearrangement links TRBV29-1 to TRBJ2-1; D is perhaps TRBD2 (5 bases). Germline V CDR1 and CDR2: SQVTM, ANQGSEA. Deletions cut 4 bases from V and 0 bases from J, with 10 bases between. This CDR3 spans 14 amino acids. As DNA, the CDR3 is TGCAGCGTTGCTAGCACGAGCTCCTACAATGAGCAGTTCTTC. Translation gives CSVASTSSYNEQFF.

The chain carries TRBV9 and TRBJ2-1, with 7 bases lining up with TRBD1. With V trimmed by 2 bases and J by 6 bases, 8 bases remained unmatched. Germline loops: CDR1 SGDLS, CDR2 YYNGEE. The CDR3 sequence is 15 residues long. CDR3 sequence reads: CASSVRDREFNEQFF. The CDR3 bases are TGTGCCAGCAGCGTCCGAGACAGGGAGTTCAATGAGCAGTTCTTC.

This chain links TRBV7-8 with TRBJ1-1; D not certain. Trimming cost V 8 bases and J 1 base, with 8 bases left between them. Germline CDR1 and CDR2: SGHVS and FQNEAQ. The CDR3 contains 12 residues. The CDR3 is CASVVGNTEAFF. DNA for the CDR3: TGTGCCAGCGTCGTGGGGAACACTGAAGCTTTCTTT.

The chain joins TRBV20-1 to TRBJ2-1, with 10 bases matching TRBD2. This CDR3 has 14 residues. With 5 bases clipped from V and 7 bases from J, the junction kept 8 bases outside the gene matches. Germline CDR1 and CDR2: DFQATT and SNEGSKA (reference sequence). The CDR3 reads CSAGDTSGVNEQFF. The CDR3, as DNA: TGCAGTGCTGGGGACACTAGCGGGGTTAATGAGCAGTTCTTC.

The chain is built from TRBV28 and TRBJ2-7; a possible D gene is TRBD1 (7 bases). The CDR3 is 15 amino acids. V lost 8 bases, J lost 2 bases, and 19 bases lay in between. The germline gives CDR1 MDHEN, CDR2 SYDVKM. The CDR3 spells CASGPTRGATYEQYF. CDR3 bases: TGTGCCAGCGGCCCAACCAGGGGGGCAACCTACGAGCAGTACTTC.

The rearrangement uses TRBV30 and TRBJ1-6; D is perhaps TRBD1 (5 bases). Germline-derived CDR1 and CDR2 are GTSNPN and SVGIG (reference sequence). The CDR3 length is 15 residues. Trimming took off 5 bases at V and 9 bases at J, with 20 bases between the two ends. CDR3 sequence: CAWATDGARISPLHF. In DNA, the CDR3 is TGTGCCTGGGCAACCGACGGGGCCCGAATTTCACCCCTCCACTTT.

This clonotype was counted a few times. Germline and junction disagree at one end, which may indicate a read error. This chain links TRBV7-7 with TRBJ2-5; TRBD2 agrees at 8 bases. The germline CDR1 and CDR2 sequences are SSHAT and FNYEAQ (reference sequence). The CDR3 spans 15 residues. CDR3 DNA: TGTGCTAGCAGCTTAGTCGGGGGGGCCCAAGAGACCCAGTACTTC. Its translation: CASSLVGGAQETQYF.

The chain employs TRBV29-1 and TRBJ2-6; 8 bases match TRBD1. Looked up from germline, CDR1 is SQVTM and CDR2 is ANQGSEA. Germline trimming cut 7 bases from V and 0 bases from J; bases unmatched to any gene: 17. This CDR3 comprises 19 residues. CDR3 sequence: CSARRTGKLSFSGANVLTF. The CDR3 bases are TGCAGCGCTCGAAGGACAGGGAAGTTATCCTTCTCTGGGGCCAACGTCCTGACTTTC.

The CDR3 spells CATSGREPNSPLHF. CDR3 coding DNA: TGTGCCACCAGCGGACGTGAGCCCAATTCACCCCTCCACTTT. The chain uses TRBV15 and TRBJ1-6; D gene ambiguous. V was pared by 5 bases and J by 7 bases, with 12 bases between. The CDR3 extends over 14 amino acids. CDR1 and CDR2 (germline): LNHNV, YYDKDF (reference sequence).

This clonotype showed up just once. The chain employs TRBV30 and TRBJ1-2; D not certain. The CDR3 is made up of 12 amino acids. Germline CDR1 GTSNPN, CDR2 SVGIG (reference sequence). Trimming removed 5 bases from V and 2 bases from J, with 9 bases in between. CDR3 nucleotide sequence: TGTGCCTGGGTTAAGAGAAACTATGGCTACACCTTC. It translates to CAWVKRNYGYTF. The full variable domain, with the rest looked up from reference TRBV30 and TRBJ1-2, is SQTIHQWPATLVQPVGSPLSLECTVEGTSNPNLYWYRQAAGRGLQLLFYSVGIGQISSEVPQNLSASRPQDRQFILSSKKLLLSDSGFYLCAWVKRNYGYTFGSGTRLTVV.

This chain uses TRBV2 with TRBJ1-2; D not resolved. The CDR3 consists of 12 residues. From germline, CDR1 is SNHLY and CDR2 FYNNEI. The V end lost 4 bases, the J end lost 3 bases, and 6 bases lay between the germline ends. The CDR3 DNA is TGTGCCAGCAGTGGGGAGCACTATGGCTACACCTTC. Its translation: CASSGEHYGYTF.

The chain has TRBV29-1 and TRBJ2-2; 9 nucleotides match TRBD1. Germline trimming cut 6 bases from V and 2 bases from J; bases unmatched to any gene: 1. From germline, CDR1 is SQVTM and CDR2 ANQGSEA. The CDR3 consists of 13 residues. Written as DNA, the CDR3 is TGCAGCGTGGACAGGGGTAACACCGGGGAGCTGTTTTTT. It encodes CSVDRGNTGELFF.

The chain is built from TRBV5-1 and TRBJ1-1; no clear D. The CDR3 is 16 residues long. The ends were cut back, 4 bases at V and 3 bases at J, with 19 bases in the middle. The germline CDR1 and CDR2 sequences are SGHRS and YFSETQ. The CDR3 nucleotides are TGCGCCAGCAGCCCTTCGGGGATCCCAAGGGACACTGAAGCTTTCTTT. Its translation is CASSPSGIPRDTEAFF. The full variable domain, in which reference TRBV5-1 and TRBJ1-1 provide the parts outside the CDR3, is KAGVTQTPRYLIKTRGQQVTLSCSPISGHRSVSWYQQTPGQGLQFLFEYFSETQRNKGNFPGRFSGRQFSNSRSEMNVSTLELGDSALYLCASSPSGIPRDTEAFFGQGTRLTVV.

The V gene is TRBV29-1, the J gene TRBJ1-1, with unresolved D. This CDR3 is built from 11 residues. V lost 8 bases to trimming and J lost 1 base, with 8 bases between them. Germline V gene sequence: CDR1 SQVTM, CDR2 ANQGSEA. This CDR3 reads CSLPGNTEAFF. As DNA, the CDR3 is TGCAGCCTCCCAGGGAACACTGAAGCTTTCTTT.

This clonotype was counted once. This chain links TRBV2 with TRBJ2-3; 7 bases fit TRBD1. This CDR3 spans 17 amino acids. Germline V gene lookup returns CDR1 SNHLY and CDR2 FYNNEI. With V trimmed by 7 bases and J by 1 base, 14 bases remained unmatched. CDR3 sequence (DNA): TGTGCCAGCACTGACGACAGGGTGCGAGGAGGCACAGATACGCAGTATTTT. Protein sequence: CASTDDRVRGGTDTQYF. The whole variable domain, filled in from reference TRBV2 and TRBJ2-3, reads EPEVTQTPSHQVTQMGQEVILRCVPISNHLYFYWYRQILGQKVEFLVSFYNNEISEKSEIFDDQFSVERPDGSNFTLKIRSTKLEDSAMYFCASTDDRVRGGTDTQYFGPGTRLTVL.

The rearrangement joins TRBV28 to TRBJ1-4, with 7 bases aligning to TRBD1. Unmatched junction bases numbered 9, after V lost 6 bases and J lost 8 bases. The CDR3 consists of 14 residues. CDR1 is MDHEN and CDR2 is SYDVKM in the germline V gene. In DNA, the CDR3 is TGTGCCAGCAGAACCACAGGGGCATACGAAAAACTGTTTTTT. Its protein product is CASRTTGAYEKLFF.

In nucleotides, the CDR3 is TGTGCCTGGAATCGGGGAGCGAACACCGGGGAGCTGTTTTTT. Its protein product is CAWNRGANTGELFF. The gene calls are TRBV30 and TRBJ2-2; TRBD2 might be the D (5 bases). This CDR3 is 14 amino acids long. CDR1 GTSNPN and CDR2 SVGIG come from the germline V gene (reference sequence). Deletions cut 4 bases from V and 0 bases from J, with 9 bases between.

This rearrangement joins TRBV30 to TRBJ2-2, with D tentatively TRBD2 (6 bases). In germline, CDR1 is GTSNPN, CDR2 SVGIG (reference sequence). The V end was cut by 8 bases, the J end by 6 bases, with 16 bases between. This CDR3 spans 13 amino acids. The CDR3 coding sequence is TGTGCCACCCTAGGAGGGGCCGCCGGGGAGCTGTTTTTT. This translates into CATLGGAAGELFF. The full variable domain, with the rest looked up from reference TRBV30 and TRBJ2-2, is SQTIHQWPATLVQPVGSPLSLECTVEGTSNPNLYWYRQAAGRGLQLLFYSVGIGQISSEVPQNLSASRPQDRQFILSSKKLLLSDSGFYLCATLGGAAGELFFGEGSRLTVL.

The J gene is TRBJ1-5, the V gene TRBV9; TRBD1 matches at 8 bases. This CDR3 has 18 amino acids. The trim removed 4 bases at V and 0 bases at J, leaving 12 bases unmatched. CDR1 and CDR2 (germline): SGDLS, YYNGEE. This CDR3 is CASSRGAGGRNSNQPQHF. Here the CDR3 DNA reads TGTGCCAGCAGCCGGGGGGCAGGGGGCCGAAATAGCAATCAGCCCCAGCATTTT.

The rearrangement joins TRBV18 to TRBJ1-1, with D tentatively TRBD1 (6 bases). CDR1 is KGHSH, CDR2 LQKENI, per germline. The CDR3 has 14 residues. V was trimmed by 2 bases and J by 7 bases, leaving 14 bases between them. CDR3 protein: CASSPSQGRGEAFF. The CDR3 nucleotides are TGTGCCAGCTCACCAAGCCAGGGGCGCGGTGAAGCTTTCTTT.

This chain uses TRBV2 with TRBJ1-2; D gene unclear. Germline V CDR1 and CDR2: SNHLY, FYNNEI. Trimming shortened V by 6 bases and J by 2 bases, and 10 bases separated the two germline ends. The CDR3 spans 13 residues. CDR3 nucleotides: TGTGCCAGCAGCCCCCGCGCGAACTATGGCTACACCTTC. Translated, it gives CASSPRANYGYTF.

V gene TRBV2 combines with J gene TRBJ1-6; 7 bases map to TRBD1. The CDR3 totals 13 residues. V lost 8 bases to trimming and J lost 2 bases; unmatched junction nucleotides: 0. Germline assignment: CDR1 SNHLY and CDR2 FYNNEI. DNA for the CDR3: TGTGCCAGCCAGGGGGCCTATAATTCACCCCTCCACTTT. As protein: CASQGAYNSPLHF. The variable domain in full, completed from reference TRBV2 and TRBJ1-6, reads EPEVTQTPSHQVTQMGQEVILRCVPISNHLYFYWYRQILGQKVEFLVSFYNNEISEKSEIFDDQFSVERPDGSNFTLKIRSTKLEDSAMYFCASQGAYNSPLHFGNGTRLTVT.

The chain couples TRBV9 to TRBJ2-1; 12 nucleotides agree with TRBD2. V was pared by 0 bases and J by 12 bases, with 7 bases of the junction left unmatched. Germline-derived CDR1 and CDR2 are SGDLS and YYNGEE. The CDR3 consists of 15 residues. In DNA form, the CDR3 reads TGTGCCAGCAGCGTAGGCGGACTAGCGGGGACAGGGCAGTTCTTC. It encodes CASSVGGLAGTGQFF.

CDR3 sequence reads: CASSISGTGSGELFF. The CDR3 bases are TGTGCCAGCAGCATTTCCGGGACAGGGTCCGGGGAGCTGTTTTTT. This chain uses TRBV7-9 with TRBJ2-2, with TRBD1 matching 9 bases. Germline lookup yields CDR1 SEHNR and CDR2 FQNEAQ (reference sequence). The V gene end was trimmed by 5 bases and the J gene end by 6 bases; junction bases not matched to a gene: 7. The CDR3 spans 15 residues.

The chain links TRBV29-1 to TRBJ1-5, with D uncertain. V lost 4 bases and J lost 1, with 5 bases in between. This CDR3 is built from 12 residues. Germline CDR1 and CDR2: SQVTM and ANQGSEA. CDR3 loop: CSVGLSNQPQHF. The CDR3 DNA sequence: TGCAGCGTTGGACTGAGCAATCAGCCCCAGCATTTT.

J is TRBJ1-3 and V is TRBV7-9; D call uncertain. Trimming pared 4 bases from V and 9 bases from J, leaving 10 bases between. Germline V lookup: CDR1 SEHNR, CDR2 FQNEAQ (reference sequence). The CDR3 consists of 12 residues. The CDR3 reads CASSSGESTIYF. The CDR3 DNA reads as TGTGCCAGCAGCTCCGGTGAAAGCACCATATATTTT.